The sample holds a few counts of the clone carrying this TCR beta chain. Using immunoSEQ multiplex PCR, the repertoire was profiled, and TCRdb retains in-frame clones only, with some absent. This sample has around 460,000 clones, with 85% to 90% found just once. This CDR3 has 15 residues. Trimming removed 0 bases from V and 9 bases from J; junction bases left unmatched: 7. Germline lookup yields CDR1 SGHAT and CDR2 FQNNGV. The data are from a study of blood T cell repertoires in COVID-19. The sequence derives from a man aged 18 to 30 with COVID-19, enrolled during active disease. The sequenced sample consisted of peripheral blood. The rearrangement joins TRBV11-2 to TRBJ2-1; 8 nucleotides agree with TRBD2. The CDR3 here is CASSLDLSGVGEQFF. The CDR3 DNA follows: TGTGCCAGCAGCTTAGACCTTAGCGGGGTGGGTGAGCAGTTCTTC.